This T cell receptor beta chain was sequenced for a study of early T cells in non-severe SARS-CoV-2 infection (dated by TCRdb to the early 2020s). About the full investigation: TCR sequencing used bulk RNA from unsorted whole blood, so alpha and beta chains could not be paired. Overall study results and their limits: VDJdb matching was skewed toward anti-spike CD8 responses and likely underestimated virus-specific expansions, missing private and CD4 specificities.

This clonotype was seen at least ten times. The antigen it binds to is not known. No base qualities exist here, and no much larger clone lies one base off it. A case-control design nested within a healthcare worker cohort in London, UK, was used, with weekly nasopharyngeal swab PCR tests and blood sampling performed. Healthcare workers were recruited during the week of the UK lockdown, between 23 and 31 March 2020, and followed weekly for up to 16 weeks. The library was built by means of 5' RACE. The instrument given in TCRdb is NextSeq 500. To correct for sequencing error and PCR bias, the TCR library protocol tagged individual cDNA molecules with unique molecular identifiers. Sequencing covered both TCR alpha and beta chains, and within each sample the abundances of alpha and beta sequences were tightly co-correlated. Processing in the source paper ran as follows. V gene, J gene and CDR3 annotation of TCR sequences was performed with Decombinator V4. Expanded TCRs were defined as changing significantly between any two time points under a Poisson model with p below 0.0001. TCR abundances were normalised to the total number of TCRs sequenced in each sample and reported as counts per million. VDJdb, accessed 1 November 2021, was searched for CMV, EBV and SARS-CoV-2 annotated TCRs, with TCRs annotated for multiple antigens excluded. TCRdb itself trimmed the public reads at Q25 with fastp, ran MiXCR and retained productive beta chains. Here each entry gathers all rows of one CDR3 protein and keeps the most common genes and DNA. These V and J calls originate from TCRdb's pipeline instead of the authors' own analysis. Within this sample are 55,000 to 75,000 distinct CDR3 sequences, with 6% to 8.5% of them counted one time only. About 3.2% of the sample belongs to the ten largest clones.

Sequenced material: whole blood. This receptor was identified in an adult who was a healthcare worker with PCR-confirmed SARS-CoV-2 infection or an uninfected control (not recorded which).

The nucleotide sequence reads TGTGCCAGCGCTGGGGTGGACAGGATCTCTGAAGCTTTCTTT. Its coded protein is CASAGVDRISEAFF. The chain was built from TRBV2 and TRBJ1-1; TRBD1 agrees with 7 junctional bases. The germline V gene provides CDR1 SNHLY and CDR2 FYNNEI. The CDR3, from cysteine to phenylalanine, totals 14 residues. Only the CDR3 DNA is retained, 42 bases long and in frame from the first base. Germline trimming: 8 bases from V, 6 bases from J; junction bases outside gene matches: 12.